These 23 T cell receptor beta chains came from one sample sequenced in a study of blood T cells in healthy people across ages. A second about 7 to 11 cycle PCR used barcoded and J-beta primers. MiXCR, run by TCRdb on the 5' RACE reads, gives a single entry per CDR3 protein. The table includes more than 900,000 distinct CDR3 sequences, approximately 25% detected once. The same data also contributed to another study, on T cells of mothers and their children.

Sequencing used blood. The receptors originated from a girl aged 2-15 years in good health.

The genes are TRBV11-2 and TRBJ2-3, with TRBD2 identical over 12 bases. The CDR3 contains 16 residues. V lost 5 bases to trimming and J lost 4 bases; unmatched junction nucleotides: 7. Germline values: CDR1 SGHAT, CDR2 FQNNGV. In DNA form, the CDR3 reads TGTGCCAGCAGCGACAGACTAGCGGGAGTTCCAGATACGCAGTATTTT. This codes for CASSDRLAGVPDTQYF.

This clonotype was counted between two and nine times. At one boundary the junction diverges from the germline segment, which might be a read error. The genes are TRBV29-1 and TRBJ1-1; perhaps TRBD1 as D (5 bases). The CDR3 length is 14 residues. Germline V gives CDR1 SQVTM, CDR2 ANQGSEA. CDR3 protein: CSVVRGPGNTEAFF. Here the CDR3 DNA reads TGTAGCGTTGTTAGGGGTCCGGGGAACACTGAAGCTTTCTTT.

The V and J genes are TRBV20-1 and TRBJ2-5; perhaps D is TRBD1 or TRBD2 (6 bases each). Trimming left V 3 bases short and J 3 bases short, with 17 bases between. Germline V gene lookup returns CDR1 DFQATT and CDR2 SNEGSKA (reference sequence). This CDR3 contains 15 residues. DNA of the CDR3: TGCAGTGCTAGGGATGGGGGCGGGGCTAAAGAGACCCAGTACTTC. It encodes CSARDGGGAKETQYF.

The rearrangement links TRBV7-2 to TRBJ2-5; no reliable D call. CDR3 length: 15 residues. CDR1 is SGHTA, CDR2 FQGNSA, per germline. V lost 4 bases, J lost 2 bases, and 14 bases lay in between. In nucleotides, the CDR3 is TGTGCCAGCAGCTCCTATACAATTAAACAAGAGACCCAGTACTTC. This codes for CASSSYTIKQETQYF.

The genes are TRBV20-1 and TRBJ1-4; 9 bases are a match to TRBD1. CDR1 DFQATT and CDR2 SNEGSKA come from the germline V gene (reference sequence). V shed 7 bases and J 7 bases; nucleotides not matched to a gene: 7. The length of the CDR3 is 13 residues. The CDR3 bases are TGCAGTGTGGCGACAGGGGGAATTGAAAAACTGTTTTTT. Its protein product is CSVATGGIEKLFF.

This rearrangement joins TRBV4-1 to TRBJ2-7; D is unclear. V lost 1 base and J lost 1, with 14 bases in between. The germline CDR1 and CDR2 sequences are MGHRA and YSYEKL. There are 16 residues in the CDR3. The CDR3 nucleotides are TGCGCCAGCAGCCAAGTACTCCTAGAGAGGTCCTACGAGCAGTACTTC. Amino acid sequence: CASSQVLLERSYEQYF.

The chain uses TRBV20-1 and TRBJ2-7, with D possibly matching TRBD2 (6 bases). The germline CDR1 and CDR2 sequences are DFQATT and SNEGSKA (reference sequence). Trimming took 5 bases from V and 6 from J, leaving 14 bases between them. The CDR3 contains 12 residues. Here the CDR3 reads CSAGTVGGEQYF. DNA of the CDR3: TGCAGTGCTGGGACTGTGGGCGGCGAGCAGTACTTC.

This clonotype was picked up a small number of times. For the CDR3, the DNA is TGTGCCAGCAGTGAAGAGGGCTTTGGGAACACTGAAGCTTTCTTT. Protein: CASSEEGFGNTEAFF. The rearrangement uses TRBV25-1 and TRBJ1-1, with D unresolved. The germline gives CDR1 MGHDK, CDR2 SYGVNS. CDR3 length: 15 residues. The germline V and J ends were trimmed by 2 bases and 1 base, with 11 bases remaining between them.

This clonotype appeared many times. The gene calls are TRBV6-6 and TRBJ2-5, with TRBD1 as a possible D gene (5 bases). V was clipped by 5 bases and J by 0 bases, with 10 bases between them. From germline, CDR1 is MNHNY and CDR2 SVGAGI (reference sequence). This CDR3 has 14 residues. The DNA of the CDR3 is TGTGCCAGCAGTGCAGACAGCTACCAAGAGACCCAGTACTTC. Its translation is CASSADSYQETQYF.

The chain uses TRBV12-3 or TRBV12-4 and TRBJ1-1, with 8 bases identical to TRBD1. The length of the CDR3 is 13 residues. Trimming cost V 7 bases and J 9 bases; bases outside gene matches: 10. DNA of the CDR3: TGTGCCAGCACCCAGGGACAGGCCCGACAAGCTTTCTTT. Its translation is CASTQGQARQAFF.

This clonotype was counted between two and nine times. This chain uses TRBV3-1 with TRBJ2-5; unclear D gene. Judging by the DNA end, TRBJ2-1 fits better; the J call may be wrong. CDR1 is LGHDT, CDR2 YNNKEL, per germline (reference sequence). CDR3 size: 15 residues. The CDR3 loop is CASSQDPDTNNEQFF. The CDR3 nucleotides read TGTGCCAGCAGCCAAGATCCCGACACGAACAATGAGCAGTTCTTC.

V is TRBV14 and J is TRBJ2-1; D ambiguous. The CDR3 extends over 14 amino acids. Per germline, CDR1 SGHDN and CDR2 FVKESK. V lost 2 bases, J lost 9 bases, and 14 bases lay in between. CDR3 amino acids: CASSQFGYASEQFF. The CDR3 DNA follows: TGTGCCAGCAGCCAATTTGGGTACGCCAGTGAGCAGTTCTTC.

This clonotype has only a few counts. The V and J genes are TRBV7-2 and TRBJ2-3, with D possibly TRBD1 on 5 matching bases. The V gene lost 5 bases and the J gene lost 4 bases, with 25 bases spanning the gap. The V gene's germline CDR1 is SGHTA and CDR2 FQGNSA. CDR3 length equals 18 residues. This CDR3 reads CASSRISTGLGGSDTQYF. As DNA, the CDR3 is TGTGCCAGCAGCCGCATTAGTACAGGCCTAGGCGGATCAGATACGCAGTATTTT.

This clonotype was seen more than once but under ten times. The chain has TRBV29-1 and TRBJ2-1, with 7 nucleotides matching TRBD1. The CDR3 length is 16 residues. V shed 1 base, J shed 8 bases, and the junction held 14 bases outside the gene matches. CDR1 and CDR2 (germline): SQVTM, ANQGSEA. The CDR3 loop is CSVEAVLDRPRDEQFF. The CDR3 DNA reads TGCAGCGTTGAAGCGGTTTTGGACAGGCCTCGGGATGAGCAGTTCTTC.

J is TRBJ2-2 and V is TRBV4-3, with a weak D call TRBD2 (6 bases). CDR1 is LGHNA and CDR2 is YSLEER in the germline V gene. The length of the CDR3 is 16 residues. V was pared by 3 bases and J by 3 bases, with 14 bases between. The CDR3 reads CASSQDSGLYTGELFF. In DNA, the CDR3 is TGCGCCAGCAGCCAGGACTCGGGACTCTACACCGGGGAGCTGTTTTTT.

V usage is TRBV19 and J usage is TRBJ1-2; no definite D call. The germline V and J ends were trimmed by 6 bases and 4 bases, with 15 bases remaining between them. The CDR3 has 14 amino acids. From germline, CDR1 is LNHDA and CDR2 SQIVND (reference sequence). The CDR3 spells CASRFSDFIYGYTF. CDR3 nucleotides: TGTGCCAGTAGATTCAGCGACTTTATCTATGGCTACACCTTC.

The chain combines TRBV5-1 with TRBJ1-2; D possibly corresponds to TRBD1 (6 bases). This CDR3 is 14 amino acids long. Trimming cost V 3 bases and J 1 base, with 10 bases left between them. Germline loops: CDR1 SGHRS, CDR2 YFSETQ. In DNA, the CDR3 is TGCGCCAGCAGCTACCGGGACATTAACTATGGCTACACCTTC. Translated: CASSYRDINYGYTF.

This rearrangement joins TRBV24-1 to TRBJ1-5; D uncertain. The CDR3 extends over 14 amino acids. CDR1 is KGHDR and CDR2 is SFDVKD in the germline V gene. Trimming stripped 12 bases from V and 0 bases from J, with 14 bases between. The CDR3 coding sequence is TGTGCCTCCCAGGACGGGAATAGCAATCAGCCCCAGCATTTT. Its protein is CASQDGNSNQPQHF.

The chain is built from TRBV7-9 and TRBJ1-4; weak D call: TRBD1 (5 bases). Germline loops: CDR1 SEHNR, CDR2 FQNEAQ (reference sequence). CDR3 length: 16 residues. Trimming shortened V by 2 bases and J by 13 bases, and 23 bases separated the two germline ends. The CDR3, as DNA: TGTGCCAGCAGCTTAAAGGCTCGGACCCACCTGGGGGTACTGTTTTTT. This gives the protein CASSLKARTHLGVLFF.

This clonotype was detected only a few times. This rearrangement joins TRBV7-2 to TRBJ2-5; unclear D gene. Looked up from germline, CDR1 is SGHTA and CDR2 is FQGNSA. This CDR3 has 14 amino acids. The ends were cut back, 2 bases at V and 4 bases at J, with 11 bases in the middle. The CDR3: CASSLLELAETQYF. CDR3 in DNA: TGTGCCAGCAGCTTATTAGAGCTTGCAGAGACCCAGTACTTC.

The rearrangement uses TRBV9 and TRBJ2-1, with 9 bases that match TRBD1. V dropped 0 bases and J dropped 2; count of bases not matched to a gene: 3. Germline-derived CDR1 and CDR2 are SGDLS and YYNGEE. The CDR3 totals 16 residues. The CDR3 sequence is CASSVGGTGPYNEQFF. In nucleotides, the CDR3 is TGTGCCAGCAGCGTAGGCGGGACAGGGCCCTACAATGAGCAGTTCTTC. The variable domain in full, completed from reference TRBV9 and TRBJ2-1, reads DSGVTQTPKHLITATGQRVTLRCSPRSGDLSVYWYQQSLDQGLQFLIQYYNGEERAKGNILERFSAQQFPDLHSELNLSSLELGDSALYFCASSVGGTGPYNEQFFGPGTRLTVL.

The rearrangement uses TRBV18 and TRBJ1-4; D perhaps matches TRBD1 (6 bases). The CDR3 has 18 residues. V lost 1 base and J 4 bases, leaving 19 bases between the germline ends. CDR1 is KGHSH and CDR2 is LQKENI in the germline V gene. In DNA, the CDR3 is TGTGCCAGCTCACCACGATCGGGGGGCGGAGAGGTTAATGAAAAACTGTTTTTT. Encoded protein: CASSPRSGGGEVNEKLFF.

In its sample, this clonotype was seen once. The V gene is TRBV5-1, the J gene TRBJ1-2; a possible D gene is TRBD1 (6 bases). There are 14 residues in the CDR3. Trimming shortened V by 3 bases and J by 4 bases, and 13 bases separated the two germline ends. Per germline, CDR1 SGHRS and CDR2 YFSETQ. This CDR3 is CASSSSTGTYGYTF. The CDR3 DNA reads TGCGCCAGCAGCTCTTCAACAGGGACCTATGGCTACACCTTC.